This T cell receptor beta chain was obtained from a study of blood T cell repertoires in COVID-19. CDR1 is SEHNR and CDR2 is FQNEAQ in the germline V gene (reference sequence). The CDR3 consists of 16 residues. V shed 5 bases and J shed 7 bases, with 21 bases lying between them. Original methodology: Amplification of reference gene primers was used by the study to estimate nucleated cell counts. The method was immunoSEQ multiplex PCR; TCRdb's version includes in-frame clones alone and lacks a portion of them. The DNA gave D and trimming, while V, J and clone size come from that table. Here the sample spans about 290,000 clones, roughly 89% being singletons. Participants spanned ages about 18 to 90 years and resided in around 25 US areas. Each participant's cohort was designated according to participant-reported clinical history.

The chain employs TRBV7-9 and TRBJ2-1, with a weak D call TRBD1 (7 bases). This sequence originates from a woman aged 40 to 50 who had recovered from COVID-19. The sequenced material came from PBMCs or T cells enriched from blood (not recorded which). The CDR3 region is CASSPQPQTGRNEQFF. CDR3 DNA sequence: TGTGCCAGCAGCCCGCAACCGCAGACAGGGAGGAATGAGCAGTTCTTC.